The T cell receptor beta chain under discussion was sequenced for a study of human T cells and chemical hapten exposure. Turning to the study itself: Affected patients, primarily female, had alopecia areata, totalis or universalis. General study points: Expanded TCRs showed more large CDR3 clusters than pre-sensitization or healthy control sets.

This clonotype was observed a few times. Its specificity is not known. The time point denotes: patch test 1, 2 weeks after DPC sensitization. Treatment reported: therapeutic diphenylcyclopropenone sensitization with weekly scalp DPC. TCRdb fed the RACE reads into MiXCR, producing one record per CDR3 protein. The sample has about 340,000 distinct CDR3 sequences, under 9% seen once. Here the sequenced sample was whole blood, taken in connection with sensitization to the hapten diphenylcyclopropenone (DPC). The sequence derives from a woman aged 18-29 years with alopecia areata. Some clones in this sample may be carry-over from other donors' samples.

The CDR3 DNA reads as TGTGCCAGCAGTTTTCCGGAGGGGGCAAATGAAGCTTTCTTT. It specifies CASSFPEGANEAFF. V usage is TRBV12-3 or TRBV12-4 and J usage is TRBJ1-1, with 7 bases fitting TRBD1. The CDR3 spans 14 residues. V lost 3 bases, J lost 7 bases, and 8 bases stayed unmatched.